The 32 T cell receptor beta chains given below trace back to one sample, sequenced in a study of CD8 T cells in Susac syndrome. The RNA, about 0.45 to 1 ug, was put through reverse transcription using random hexamers. TCRdb called the immunoSEQ multiplex PCR reads again in MiXCR, with one record for every CDR3 protein. This table has 150,000 to 200,000 distinct CDR3 sequences, roughly 96% appearing once. The specimen sequenced was CD4+ T cells from PBMCs. Receptors were obtained from a human donor with multiple sclerosis.

The genes are TRBV29-1 and TRBJ1-5; D is ambiguous. This CDR3 spans 14 amino acids. Germline assignment: CDR1 SQVTM and CDR2 ANQGSEA. The V and J ends lost 4 bases and 3 bases respectively, with 13 bases between them. Here the CDR3 reads CSVATGNINQPQHF. The CDR3 DNA reads TGCAGCGTTGCCACCGGGAATATCAATCAGCCCCAGCATTTT.

The chain links TRBV6-1 to TRBJ2-6, with 9 bases identical to TRBD1. Germline CDR1 MNHNS, CDR2 SASEGT. The V and J ends lost 5 bases and 2 bases, in that order; junction bases with no gene match: 4. The CDR3 consists of 16 residues. Here the CDR3 DNA reads TGTGCCAGCAGTCAACAGGGGGCAGCTGGGGCCAACGTCCTGACTTTC. It yields the protein CASSQQGAAGANVLTF.

The chain links TRBV24-1 to TRBJ2-1; 8 nucleotides line up with TRBD2. Germline CDR1 reads KGHDR; CDR2 reads SFDVKD. The CDR3 is 15 amino acids. Trimming at V came to 5 bases and at J to 1 base, leaving 3 bases not matched to a gene. The CDR3 nucleotides read TGTGCCACCAGTGGCGGGAGGTCGTCCTACAATGAGCAGTTCTTC. This sequence encodes CATSGGRSSYNEQFF.

This clonotype appeared a single time. The chain couples TRBV27 to TRBJ2-7; D possibly corresponds to TRBD1 (5 bases). CDR1 is MNHEY and CDR2 is SMNVEV in the germline V gene (reference sequence). The CDR3 contains 14 residues. V lost 5 bases and J lost 4, with 15 bases in between. The DNA for the CDR3 is TGTGCCAGCAGTCCTTCGCCAGGGCGGTACGAGCAGTACTTC. As protein: CASSPSPGRYEQYF.

The chain combines TRBV18 with TRBJ2-1; D perhaps matches TRBD1 (6 bases). Trimming removed 3 bases from V and 12 bases from J, with 21 bases in between. The CDR3 has 15 residues. CDR1 KGHSH and CDR2 LQKENI come from the germline V gene. The CDR3 loop reads CASSPQTNRDVGQFF. In DNA, the CDR3 is TGTGCCAGCTCACCCCAGACAAACAGGGACGTGGGGCAGTTCTTC.

V and J are TRBV19 and TRBJ1-4; no clear D. This CDR3 has 15 residues. V lost 5 bases to trimming and J lost 6 bases, with 16 bases between them. CDR1 LNHDA and CDR2 SQIVND come from the germline V gene (reference sequence). The DNA for the CDR3 is TGTGCCAGTAGTCCCGAATCGCAAGGTGATGAAAAACTGTTTTTT. Translating gives CASSPESQGDEKLFF.

This rearrangement joins TRBV12-3 or TRBV12-4 to TRBJ1-2; possibly TRBD1 for D (6 bases). The length of the CDR3 is 13 residues. Trimming pared 6 bases from V and 5 bases from J, leaving 13 bases between. The CDR3 DNA is TGTGCCAGCAGCAAACAGGGCCCGTATGGCTACACCTTC. Amino acid sequence: CASSKQGPYGYTF.

The chain employs TRBV4-1 and TRBJ1-2; 9 bases line up with TRBD1. CDR3 length: 16 amino acids. Germline CDR1 MGHRA, CDR2 YSYEKL. V dropped 0 bases and J dropped 4; count of bases not matched to a gene: 6. DNA of the CDR3: TGCGCCAGCAGCCAAGATGCCGGGACAGGGACCTATGGCTACACCTTC. Translated: CASSQDAGTGTYGYTF.

The chain joins TRBV5-1 to TRBJ1-2; TRBD1 aligns across 9 bases. CDR1 and CDR2 from the germline V gene are SGHRS and YFSETQ. Losses at the gene ends were 2 bases for V and 2 bases for J; bases not matched to a gene: 1. The CDR3 is 14 residues long. The CDR3 region is CASSLGTGNYGYTF. The CDR3 DNA is TGCGCCAGCAGCTTAGGGACAGGGAACTATGGCTACACCTTC.

V is TRBV29-1 and J is TRBJ1-4; no firm D call. The CDR3 totals 12 residues. Germline V lookup: CDR1 SQVTM, CDR2 ANQGSEA. Deletions cut 0 bases from V and 5 bases from J, with 4 bases between. Here the CDR3 reads CSVEDRNEKLFF. The CDR3 DNA reads as TGCAGCGTTGAAGATCGGAATGAAAAACTGTTTTTT.

The rearrangement links TRBV3-1 to TRBJ2-7; possibly TRBD2 for D (6 bases). The CDR3 is made up of 14 amino acids. V shed 4 bases and J shed 0 bases, with 10 bases lying between them. Germline V gene sequence: CDR1 LGHDT, CDR2 YNNKEL (reference sequence). CDR3 loop: CASSPRGSSYEQYF. The CDR3 DNA follows: TGTGCCAGCAGCCCCCGGGGGAGCTCCTACGAGCAGTACTTC.

The chain employs TRBV20-1 and TRBJ1-1; 9 bases fit TRBD1. CDR3 size: 14 residues. Per the germline V gene, CDR1 is DFQATT and CDR2 is SNEGSKA (reference sequence). V shed 5 bases and J 6 bases; nucleotides not matched to a gene: 10. The CDR3 reads CSAPRTGAIAEAFF. The DNA for the CDR3 is TGCAGTGCTCCCCGGACAGGGGCCATCGCTGAAGCTTTCTTT.

The V gene is TRBV29-1, the J gene TRBJ2-3; a possible D gene is TRBD2 (6 bases). CDR1 is SQVTM, CDR2 ANQGSEA, per germline. V was trimmed by 7 bases and J by 4 bases, leaving 12 bases between them. CDR3 length: 12 residues. CDR3 nucleotides: TGCAGCGGGTCGCCGGGGGCAGATACGCAGTATTTT. As protein: CSGSPGADTQYF.

V gene TRBV12-3 or TRBV12-4 combines with J gene TRBJ2-7; 7 bases map to TRBD2. This CDR3 has 14 amino acids. Trimming at V came to 4 bases and at J to 6 bases, leaving 9 bases not matched to a gene. CDR3 DNA sequence: TGTGCCAGCAGTTGGGGGGAGGGGAACCTCGAGCAGTACTTC. Protein sequence: CASSWGEGNLEQYF.

V usage is TRBV6-5 and J usage is TRBJ2-1; the match to TRBD2 covers 11 bases. Germline CDR1 is MNHEY and CDR2 is SVGAGI. The CDR3 is 17 amino acids. The junction had 7 bases not matched to a gene; V was cut back by 0 bases and J by 6 bases. CDR3 protein: CASSYSPTSGIFNEQFF. The CDR3 DNA sequence: TGTGCCAGCAGTTACTCCCCGACTAGCGGGATCTTCAATGAGCAGTTCTTC.

V and J are TRBV29-1 and TRBJ2-1; no firm D call. V lost 2 bases to trimming and J lost 4 bases, with 9 bases between them. The length of the CDR3 is 13 residues. Germline V gene data show CDR1 as SQVTM and CDR2 as ANQGSEA. The CDR3 loop is CSVERDIYNEQFF. In DNA, the CDR3 is TGCAGCGTTGAAAGAGACATATACAATGAGCAGTTCTTC.

This sequence joins TRBV11-2 and TRBJ1-6; maybe TRBD1 (5 bases). The V gene lost 3 bases and the J gene lost 7 bases, with 16 bases spanning the gap. The germline gives CDR1 SGHAT, CDR2 FQNNGV. The CDR3 loop spans 16 amino acids. The CDR3 loop reads CASSLGSRQNNSPLHF. The CDR3 DNA reads TGTGCCAGCAGCTTGGGGAGTCGACAGAACAATTCACCCCTCCACTTT.

This chain connects TRBV3-1 to TRBJ1-5; D gene unclear. V was clipped by 4 bases and J by 3 bases, with 7 bases between them. Germline values: CDR1 LGHDT, CDR2 YNNKEL (reference sequence). This CDR3 contains 13 residues. CDR3 nucleotides: TGTGCCAGCAGCCTATTGAACAATCAGCCCCAGCATTTT. The encoded protein is CASSLLNNQPQHF.

V is TRBV7-9 and J is TRBJ2-3, with D possibly being TRBD1 (6 bases). Trimming shortened V by 2 bases and J by 2 bases, and 8 bases separated the two germline ends. CDR1 is SEHNR and CDR2 is FQNEAQ in the germline V gene (reference sequence). This CDR3 has 14 residues. The CDR3 nucleotides read TGTGCCAGCAGCTTAACAGGGAACACAGATACGCAGTATTTT. Residues: CASSLTGNTDTQYF. The full variable domain, its missing parts supplied by reference TRBV7-9 and TRBJ2-3, is DTGVSQNPRHKITKRGQNVTFRCDPISEHNRLYWYRQTLGQGPEFLTYFQNEAQLEKSRLLSDRFSAERPKGSFSTLEIQRTEQGDSAMYLCASSLTGNTDTQYFGPGTRLTVL.

The gene calls are TRBV20-1 and TRBJ1-5, with D hard to call. Trimming left V 1 base short and J 1 base short, with 2 bases between. Germline-derived CDR1 and CDR2 are DFQATT and SNEGSKA (reference sequence). The CDR3 extends over 12 amino acids. CDR3: CSARVSNQPQHF. CDR3 nucleotide sequence: TGCAGTGCTAGAGTAAGCAATCAGCCCCAGCATTTT.

This chain connects TRBV12-3 or TRBV12-4 to TRBJ2-3, with unresolved D. The CDR3 contains 14 residues. The V end was cut by 7 bases, the J end by 6 bases, with 17 bases between. CDR3: CASTAPTASDTQYF. The CDR3 DNA follows: TGTGCCAGCACCGCGCCCACGGCATCGGATACGCAGTATTTT.

V gene TRBV3-1 combines with J gene TRBJ2-1; D not certain. V lost 3 bases, J lost 3 bases, and 9 bases lay in between. Germline-derived CDR1 and CDR2 are LGHDT and YNNKEL (reference sequence). The CDR3 is 14 residues long. The CDR3 bases are TGTGCCAGCAGCCACGGCACCCTCTACAATGAGCAGTTCTTC. This gives the protein CASSHGTLYNEQFF.

J is TRBJ1-5 and V is TRBV7-9; a possible D gene is TRBD1 (5 bases). The ends were cut back, 10 bases at V and 6 bases at J, with 13 bases in the middle. Per the germline V gene, CDR1 is SEHNR and CDR2 is FQNEAQ (reference sequence). The CDR3 is 12 residues long. The CDR3 DNA sequence: TGTGCCATCTCAGGGAGGGGTCAGCCCCAGCATTTT. Residues: CAISGRGQPQHF.

The CDR3 nucleotides are TGTGCCAGCAGCTTCCAGAGCGGCAGTACCTACAATGAGCAGTTCTTC. Its protein product is CASSFQSGSTYNEQFF. The V gene is TRBV7-8, the J gene TRBJ2-1, with a weak D call TRBD2 (5 bases). The ends were cut back, 3 bases at V and 2 bases at J, with 14 bases in the middle. Per germline, CDR1 SGHVS and CDR2 FQNEAQ. This CDR3 spans 16 amino acids.

The rearrangement joins TRBV7-3 to TRBJ2-1; 11 nucleotides line up with TRBD2. Germline CDR1 SGHTA, CDR2 FQGTGA. The junction had 7 bases not matched to a gene; V was cut back by 3 bases and J by 6 bases. This CDR3 region has 16 residues. In nucleotides, the CDR3 is TGTGCCAGCAGCTTGCCCCTAGCGGGGGGCATCAATGAGCAGTTCTTC. Translated: CASSLPLAGGINEQFF. The full variable domain, in which reference TRBV7-3 and TRBJ2-1 provide the parts outside the CDR3, is GAGVSQTPSNKVTEKGKYVELRCDPISGHTALYWYRQSLGQGPEFLIYFQGTGAADDSGLPNDRFFAVRPEGSVSTLKIQRTERGDSAVYLCASSLPLAGGINEQFFGPGTRLTVL.

The V gene is TRBV11-2, the J gene TRBJ1-2; TRBD1 might be the D (5 bases). Trimming shortened V by 5 bases and J by 6 bases, and 16 bases separated the two germline ends. Germline V gene lookup returns CDR1 SGHAT and CDR2 FQNNGV. The CDR3 is 14 residues long. CDR3 loop: CASSPAGTWNGYTF. DNA for the CDR3: TGTGCCAGCAGCCCCGCCGGGACGTGGAATGGCTACACCTTC. Complete variable domain (other parts from reference TRBV11-2 and TRBJ1-2): EAGVAQSPRYKIIEKRQSVAFWCNPISGHATLYWYQQILGQGPKLLIQFQNNGVVDDSQLPKDRFSAERLKGVDSTLKIQPAKLEDSAVYLCASSPAGTWNGYTFGSGTRLTVV.

As DNA, the CDR3 is TGCAGCGCGAGGGGACCCAGTATCTACAATGAGCAGTTCTTC. This encodes CSARGPSIYNEQFF. The V call is TRBV29-1, the J call TRBJ2-1, with D perhaps matching TRBD1 or TRBD2 (5 bases each). CDR3 length equals 14 residues. Trimming left V 7 bases short and J 3 bases short, with 16 bases between. Per germline, CDR1 SQVTM and CDR2 ANQGSEA.

V and J are TRBV7-3 and TRBJ1-3; 7 bases map to TRBD1. The CDR3 has 15 amino acids. Germline V lookup: CDR1 SGHTA, CDR2 FQGTGA. V shed 4 bases and J 2 bases; nucleotides not matched to a gene: 5. The CDR3 sequence is CASSSTGVTGNTIYF. In DNA form, the CDR3 reads TGTGCCAGCAGCTCCACAGGGGTTACTGGAAACACCATATATTTT.

The chain combines TRBV7-6 with TRBJ1-1; perhaps TRBD1 as D (6 bases). Trimming took 8 bases from V and 7 from J, leaving 20 bases between them. The germline gives CDR1 SGHVS, CDR2 FNYEAQ. The CDR3 totals 14 residues. CDR3 amino acids: CASSPLGGLGEAFF. CDR3 nucleotides: TGTGCCAGCTCCCCTCTTGGGGGGCTAGGTGAAGCTTTCTTT.

This clonotype was seen just once. The rearrangement uses TRBV25-1 and TRBJ2-5, with 7 bases aligning to TRBD1. This CDR3 is 15 amino acids long. Unmatched junction bases numbered 7, after V lost 1 base and J lost 5 bases. Germline loops: CDR1 MGHDK, CDR2 SYGVNS. CDR3 DNA: TGTGCCAGCAGTGAATTGGGACAGTCCTGGGAGACCCAGTACTTC. Its translation is CASSELGQSWETQYF.

This clonotype turned up a few times. V gene TRBV30 combines with J gene TRBJ2-6, with 8 bases lining up with TRBD1. The CDR3 runs to 15 residues. The ends lost 3 bases at V and 4 bases at J; junction bases unmatched: 5. Germline CDR1 reads GTSNPN; CDR2 reads SVGIG (reference sequence). The CDR3 region is CAWRQGATGANVLTF. In DNA form, the CDR3 reads TGTGCCTGGAGGCAGGGGGCAACCGGGGCCAACGTCCTGACTTTC.

The CDR3 loop reads CASSVKVYEQYF. CDR3 DNA: TGTGCCAGCAGTGTAAAGGTCTACGAGCAGTACTTC. This chain connects TRBV12-3 or TRBV12-4 to TRBJ2-7, with D unclear. V shed 5 bases and J shed 3 bases, with 8 bases lying between them. The CDR3 runs to 12 residues.